A few counts support the clone carrying this T cell receptor beta chain. What it binds is not known. TCR libraries were built from about 520 ng of total RNA by linear amplification. As originally analysed: From several healthy donors, almost 80,000 rearranged TCR alpha transcripts were sequenced. TCRdb redid the calling of the reads with MiXCR, one entry per CDR3 protein. TCRdb, not the authors, supplied the V and J calls. The sample lists approximately 200,000 distinct CDR3 sequences, under 85% occurring once. These data originate in a study of healthy donors' naive CD4 and CD8 T cells. In the study overall: A new alpha primer set targeted every functional IMGT alpha variant. Study-level results: Roughly 13% of CD4/CD8 propensity variance appeared explained by V, J and CDR3 charge.

Naive CD4+ cells were sorted as CD4+CD8-CD45RO-CD45RA+; naive CD8+ as CD8+CD4-CD45RA+CD27bright. There are 12 residues in the CDR3. Trimming removed 5 bases from V and 5 bases from J, with 10 bases in between. CDR1 is SGHAT and CDR2 is FQDESV in the germline V gene (reference sequence). The sequenced material came from naive CD4+ and CD8+ T cells sorted from blood, pooled from several donors. The source is a pool of human donors in good health; the sample pools cells from several healthy donors. The rearrangement uses TRBV11-1 and TRBJ2-7; no clear D. CDR3 loop: CASSPSWDEQYF. The CDR3 DNA is TGTGCCAGCAGCCCTTCTTGGGACGAGCAGTACTTC.